Listed below are T cell receptor beta chains from one sample, sequenced in a study of neurological immune-mediated disorders. MiXCR, run by TCRdb on the 5' RACE reads, gives a single entry per CDR3 protein. The sample lists more than 35,000 distinct CDR3 sequences, roughly 6.3% occurring once. The source material was CD4+ T cells from blood. These receptors were taken from a woman aged 35 to 49 in good health. Both conserved end residues are part of each CDR3. D genes are given only for firm matches. The size field is filled for only some rows; it gives once, few, many or a size class.

V gene,clone size,D gene,J gene,CDR3 protein,CDR3 DNA
TRBV3-1,many,.,TRBJ1-1,CASSPQTADYTEAFF,TGTGCCAGCAGCCCGCAAACGGCAGACTACACTGAAGCTTTCTTT
TRBV20-1,.,TRBD1,TRBJ1-2,CSARDGDRGIVNYGYTF,TGCAGTGCTAGAGATGGGGACAGGGGCATCGTTAACTATGGCTACACCTTC
TRBV6-2/TRBV6-3,few,TRBD2,TRBJ2-3,CASSSGLAGEEDTQYF,TGTGCCAGCAGTTCCGGACTAGCGGGAGAGGAAGATACGCAGTATTTT
TRBV20-1,many,TRBD2,TRBJ2-1,CSPKDSGTTYNEQFF,TGCAGTCCTAAAGACTCCGGGACTACCTACAATGAGCAGTTCTTC
TRBV7-2,many,TRBD2,TRBJ2-3,CASSVGRSTDTQYF,TGTGCCAGCAGCGTCGGGAGGTCCACAGATACGCAGTATTTT
TRBV7-2,many,.,TRBJ2-2,CASSLQTRELFF,TGTGCCAGCAGCCTTCAGACCCGGGAGCTGTTTTTT
TRBV29-1,many,.,TRBJ2-3,CSVVSWVDTQYF,TGCAGCGTTGTTTCTTGGGTTGATACGCAGTATTTT
TRBV29-1,many,.,TRBJ1-2,CSVGMQGYGYTF,TGCAGCGTTGGGATGCAGGGATATGGCTACACCTTC
TRBV5-6,many,.,TRBJ2-7,CASSRGGSYEQYF,TGTGCCAGCAGCCGAGGGGGCTCCTACGAGCAGTACTTC
TRBV6-1,many,TRBD2,TRBJ2-7,CARSKDRSPGGLAGYHSYEQYF,TGTGCCAGGAGTAAGGATCGGTCCCCCGGCGGACTAGCGGGCTACCATTCCTACGAGCAGTACTTC
TRBV18,many,.,TRBJ2-2,CATEPGLGNTGELFF,TGTGCCACCGAACCGGGACTCGGGAACACCGGGGAGCTGTTTTTT
TRBV27,many,.,TRBJ2-3,CASSFLSSTDTQYF,TGTGCCAGCAGTTTCCTCTCTAGCACAGATACGCAGTATTTT
TRBV10-2,many,TRBD1,TRBJ2-7,CASIRDRGRGEQYF,TGCGCCAGCATCCGGGACAGGGGGCGCGGCGAGCAGTACTTC
TRBV7-6,many,TRBD1,TRBJ1-1,CASSHGQGAEAFF,TGTGCCAGCAGCCACGGACAGGGCGCTGAAGCTTTCTTT
TRBV20-1,many,TRBD1,TRBJ1-2,CSARATQGVGGYTF,TGCAGTGCTAGAGCAACGCAGGGGGTCGGGGGCTACACCTTC
TRBV24-1,many,.,TRBJ1-4,CATSDVIGEKLFF,TGTGCCACCAGTGATGTCATAGGTGAAAAACTGTTTTTT
TRBV20-1,many,TRBD2,TRBJ2-5,CSARDRLAGSETQYF,TGCAGTGCTAGAGATCGGCTAGCGGGAAGCGAGACCCAGTACTTC
TRBV7-3,many,TRBD2,TRBJ2-1,CASSPAAIGTRLFF,TGTGCCAGCAGCCCGGCGGCAATAGGGACTAGATTGTTCTTC
TRBV29-1,many,TRBD1,TRBJ2-1,CSVDRVGSYNEQFF,TGCAGCGTGGACAGGGTTGGCTCCTACAATGAGCAGTTCTTC
TRBV7-2,many,.,TRBJ2-7,CASSPRGWVTEQYF,TGTGCCAGCAGCCCACGAGGATGGGTGACCGAGCAGTACTTC
TRBV20-1,many,.,TRBJ2-6,CSAPTAGANVLTF,TGCAGTGCTCCCACTGCCGGGGCCAACGTCCTGACTTTC
TRBV21-1,many,.,TRBJ1-1,CASLLSMNTEAFF,TGTGCCAGTCTACTGAGCATGAACACTGAAGCTTTCTTT
TRBV5-1,many,.,TRBJ2-3,CASRIAEPTDTQYF,TGCGCCAGCCGAATAGCGGAACCCACAGATACGCAGTATTTT
TRBV6-5,.,.,TRBJ1-2,CASSYSQGIGGDYTF,TGTGCCAGCAGTTACTCCCAGGGAATTGGTGGGGACTACACCTTC
TRBV5-1,many,.,TRBJ2-5,CASSLPDRSETQYF,TGCGCCAGCAGCTTACCGGACAGATCAGAGACCCAGTACTTC
TRBV5-1,many,.,TRBJ1-1,CASRTNTEAFF,TGCGCCAGCAGGACGAACACTGAAGCTTTCTTT